This is a list of T cell receptor beta chains from one sample in a study of CD8+CD57+ T cells in acquired aplastic anemia. Each CDR3 protein gets one entry after TCRdb re-called the reads with MiXCR. The data hold approximately 470,000 distinct CDR3 sequences, with around 32% observed a single time. The sequencing sample was made of sorted CD4+, CD8+, or CD8+CD57+ T cells (not recorded which) from PBMCs. These receptors all come from a human donor with aplastic anemia. CDR3s include the opening cysteine and the closing phenylalanine or tryptophan. The D gene is left open where the match is weak. Only some rows state a clone size, as once, few, many or a class for expanded clones.

CDR3nt: TGCGCCAGCAGCCAAGTCGGAGGGGACGGGGCGTATGGCTACACCTTC; CDR3aa: CASSQVGGDGAYGYTF; d_gene: .; abundance: .; v_gene: TRBV4-3; j_gene: TRBJ1-2
CDR3nt: TGTGCCAGCAGTGATAGTATCGGTTGGTATGGCTACACCTTC; CDR3aa: CASSDSIGWYGYTF; d_gene: .; abundance: once; v_gene: TRBV2; j_gene: TRBJ1-2
CDR3nt: TGTGCCAGCAGTTCCGACAGGGGGCTTAACGAGCAGTACTTC; CDR3aa: CASSSDRGLNEQYF; d_gene: TRBD1; abundance: .; v_gene: TRBV27; j_gene: TRBJ2-7
CDR3nt: TGCAGTGCTAGAGATCGTCGGGAGAATTCACCCCTCCACTTT; CDR3aa: CSARDRRENSPLHF; d_gene: .; abundance: .; v_gene: TRBV20-1; j_gene: TRBJ1-6
CDR3nt: TGTGCCAGCAGCTTTGGACAGGGTATGAACACTGAAGCTTTCTTT; CDR3aa: CASSFGQGMNTEAFF; d_gene: TRBD1; abundance: many; v_gene: TRBV7-9; j_gene: TRBJ1-1
CDR3nt: TGTGCCAGCAGCCCCCAAGCGGGGGTTACAGATACGCAGTATTTT; CDR3aa: CASSPQAGVTDTQYF; d_gene: TRBD2; abundance: .; v_gene: TRBV12-3/TRBV12-4; j_gene: TRBJ2-3
CDR3nt: TGCAGCGTGACAGCGATACACAACACTGAAGCTTTCTTT; CDR3aa: CSVTAIHNTEAFF; d_gene: .; abundance: few; v_gene: TRBV29-1; j_gene: TRBJ1-1
CDR3nt: TGTGCCAGCAGTTTCGCGGCTAGCGGCCAAGAGACCCAGTACTTC; CDR3aa: CASSFAASGQETQYF; d_gene: TRBD2; abundance: .; v_gene: TRBV12-3/TRBV12-4; j_gene: TRBJ2-5
CDR3nt: TGTGCCAGTAGTATCCGGCAGGCGAACTACAATGAGCAGTTCTTC; CDR3aa: CASSIRQANYNEQFF; d_gene: .; abundance: few; v_gene: TRBV19; j_gene: TRBJ2-1
CDR3nt: TGTGCCACCAGCAGAGATTCAGGGACCCAGAATGAAAAACTGTTTTTT; CDR3aa: CATSRDSGTQNEKLFF; d_gene: .; abundance: .; v_gene: TRBV15; j_gene: TRBJ1-4
CDR3nt: TGTGCCAGTAGTCCTTCGACAGGGTTTAGCAATCAGCCCCAGCATTTT; CDR3aa: CASSPSTGFSNQPQHF; d_gene: TRBD1; abundance: .; v_gene: TRBV19; j_gene: TRBJ1-5
CDR3nt: TGCGCCAGCAGCACCTGGACAGGGAACGAGCAGTACTTC; CDR3aa: CASSTWTGNEQYF; d_gene: TRBD1; abundance: .; v_gene: TRBV5-1; j_gene: TRBJ2-7
CDR3nt: TGTGCCAGCAGCCCTTGGTCGGACGTTAGCACCGGGGAGCTGTTTTTT; CDR3aa: CASSPWSDVSTGELFF; d_gene: .; abundance: many; v_gene: TRBV7-8; j_gene: TRBJ2-2
CDR3nt: TGCAGCGTTGCCCCCGGAACCGCTTACGAGCAGTACTTC; CDR3aa: CSVAPGTAYEQYF; d_gene: .; abundance: .; v_gene: TRBV29-1; j_gene: TRBJ2-7
CDR3nt: TGCGCCAGCAGTGATCCAACAGGCCTGAGCTCCTACAATGAGCAGTTCTTC; CDR3aa: CASSDPTGLSSYNEQFF; d_gene: .; abundance: .; v_gene: TRBV10-2; j_gene: TRBJ2-1
CDR3nt: TGTGCCACCAGCAGGGAGGGGGACTATGGCTACACCTTC; CDR3aa: CATSREGDYGYTF; d_gene: .; abundance: once; v_gene: TRBV15; j_gene: TRBJ1-2
CDR3nt: TGTGCCAGCACCCCAGACCAAGAGACCCAGTACTTC; CDR3aa: CASTPDQETQYF; d_gene: .; abundance: .; v_gene: TRBV6-1; j_gene: TRBJ2-5
CDR3nt: TGTGCCTGGAGTAGCGGCAGCCGGTCACCCCTCCACTTT; CDR3aa: CAWSSGSRSPLHF; d_gene: .; abundance: .; v_gene: TRBV30; j_gene: TRBJ1-6
CDR3nt: TGTGCCAGCAGTTTAGAGGCAGCCTCCTACGAGCAGTACTTC; CDR3aa: CASSLEAASYEQYF; d_gene: .; abundance: few; v_gene: TRBV12-3/TRBV12-4; j_gene: TRBJ2-7
CDR3nt: .; CDR3aa: CASSHLDKARSTQYF; d_gene: .; abundance: many; v_gene: TRBV7-7; j_gene: TRBJ2-3
CDR3nt: TGCGCCAGCAGCCAAGTGTCAGGGGCTAATCAGCCCCAGCATTTT; CDR3aa: CASSQVSGANQPQHF; d_gene: .; abundance: .; v_gene: TRBV4-1; j_gene: TRBJ1-5
CDR3nt: TGTGCCAGCAGTGAGGGGGACGGTCAGCCCCAGCATTTT; CDR3aa: CASSEGDGQPQHF; d_gene: .; abundance: many; v_gene: TRBV6-4; j_gene: TRBJ1-5
CDR3nt: TGTGCCAGCAGCGTAGTGGCGGAGAAAGGCTACACCTTC; CDR3aa: CASSVVAEKGYTF; d_gene: .; abundance: many; v_gene: TRBV9; j_gene: TRBJ1-2
CDR3nt: TGCAGCGTTGATAAACAGGGTGGCACTGAAGCTTTCTTT; CDR3aa: CSVDKQGGTEAFF; d_gene: .; abundance: .; v_gene: TRBV29-1; j_gene: TRBJ1-1
CDR3nt: TGCAGCGTAGCCCGGACAGTCACTAGCACAGATACGCAGTATTTT; CDR3aa: CSVARTVTSTDTQYF; d_gene: .; abundance: many; v_gene: TRBV29-1; j_gene: TRBJ2-3
CDR3nt: TGCAGTGCTTTAGACAGGGCGGCGTCTGGCTACACCTTC; CDR3aa: CSALDRAASGYTF; d_gene: TRBD1; abundance: .; v_gene: TRBV20-1; j_gene: TRBJ1-2
CDR3nt: TGTGCCAGTAGTACCCTACGGGGTGGCGGATGGGAGACCCAGTACTTC; CDR3aa: CASSTLRGGGWETQYF; d_gene: .; abundance: many; v_gene: TRBV19; j_gene: TRBJ2-5
CDR3nt: TGCAGTGCTAGAGAAGTAGTCGGGCCACGACCCGAGTATAGCAATCAGCCCCAGCATTTT; CDR3aa: CSAREVVGPRPEYSNQPQHF; d_gene: .; abundance: few; v_gene: TRBV20-1; j_gene: TRBJ1-5
CDR3nt: TGTGCCATCAGTGTCAGGGGGGGGCAAGAGACCCAGTACTTC; CDR3aa: CAISVRGGQETQYF; d_gene: .; abundance: .; v_gene: TRBV10-3; j_gene: TRBJ2-5